The clone carrying this T cell receptor beta chain has at least ten counts. The antigen remains unidentified. Germline is not matched at one junction end, which may reflect a read error. These data belong to a study of T-cell reconstitution after alpha-beta-depleted transplantation in children. Germline V gene sequence: CDR1 DFQATT, CDR2 SNEGSKA (reference sequence). The CDR3 sequence is 14 residues long. A TCRbeta library incorporating unique molecular identifiers was prepared. TCRdb re-analysed the PCR reads in MiXCR, keeping a single row per CDR3 protein. The data contain fewer than 150,000 distinct CDR3 sequences, 8.5% to 10% of them singletons. General observations from the study: One year post-transplant, T-cell counts and diversity were largely derived from T cells produced anew. Reported findings indicate that, about two months after transplant, alpha-beta T cells came from several hundred expanded clones, which were derived from non-depleted graft cells. The study traced high day-60 TCRbeta diversity in some patients to surviving recipient T cells and thymic progenitors.

Sequencing used PBMCs, mostly from graft donor cells, obtained 180 days after TCRalphabeta/CD19-depleted stem cell transplant. V is TRBV20-1 and J is TRBJ2-4; tentative D call: TRBD1 (6 bases). This receptor was identified in a girl less than two years old who had a stem cell transplant for combined immunodeficiency, so the T cells may come from the graft donor. The CDR3 here is CSARRTVGENIQYF. DNA for the CDR3: TGCAGTGCTAGGAGGACAGTAGGTGAAAATATTCAGTACTTC.